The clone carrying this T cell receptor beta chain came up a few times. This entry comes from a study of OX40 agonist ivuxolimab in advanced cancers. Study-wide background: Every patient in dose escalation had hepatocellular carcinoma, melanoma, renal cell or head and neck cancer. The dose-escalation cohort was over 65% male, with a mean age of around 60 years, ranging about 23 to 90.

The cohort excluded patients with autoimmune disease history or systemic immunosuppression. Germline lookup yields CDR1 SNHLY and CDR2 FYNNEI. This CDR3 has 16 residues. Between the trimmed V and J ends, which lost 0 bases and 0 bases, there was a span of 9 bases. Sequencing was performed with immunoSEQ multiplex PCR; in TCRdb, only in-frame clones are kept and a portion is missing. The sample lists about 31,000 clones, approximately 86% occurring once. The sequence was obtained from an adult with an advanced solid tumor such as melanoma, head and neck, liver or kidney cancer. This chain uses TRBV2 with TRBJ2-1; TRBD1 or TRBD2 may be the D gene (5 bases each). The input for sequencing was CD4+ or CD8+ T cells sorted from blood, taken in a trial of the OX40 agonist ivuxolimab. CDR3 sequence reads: CASSEAGDRSYNEQFF. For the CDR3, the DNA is TGTGCCAGCAGTGAAGCGGGGGATCGCTCCTACAATGAGCAGTTCTTC.